The T cell receptor (beta chain) under discussion was sequenced for a study of blood T cell repertoires in COVID-19. Clones were read by immunoSEQ multiplex PCR, and TCRdb kept only the in-frame ones, dropping some. This repertoire shows 190,000 or so clones, about 80% found once; its top ten account for approximately 7.9%. This clone was recorded a few times. Sequenced: PBMCs or T cells enriched from blood (not recorded which). The receptor's source is a man in his forties or fifties who had recovered from COVID-19.

The CDR3 nucleotides read TGCGCCAGCAGTGACAGGGGTAACGGTCAGCCCCAGCATTTT. It yields the protein CASSDRGNGQPQHF. This chain connects TRBV10-2 to TRBJ1-5, with D perhaps TRBD1 (6 bases). Germline lookup yields CDR1 WSHSY and CDR2 SAAADI. This CDR3 has 14 residues. With 3 bases removed from V and 6 bases from J, the gap between germline ends came to 12 bases.